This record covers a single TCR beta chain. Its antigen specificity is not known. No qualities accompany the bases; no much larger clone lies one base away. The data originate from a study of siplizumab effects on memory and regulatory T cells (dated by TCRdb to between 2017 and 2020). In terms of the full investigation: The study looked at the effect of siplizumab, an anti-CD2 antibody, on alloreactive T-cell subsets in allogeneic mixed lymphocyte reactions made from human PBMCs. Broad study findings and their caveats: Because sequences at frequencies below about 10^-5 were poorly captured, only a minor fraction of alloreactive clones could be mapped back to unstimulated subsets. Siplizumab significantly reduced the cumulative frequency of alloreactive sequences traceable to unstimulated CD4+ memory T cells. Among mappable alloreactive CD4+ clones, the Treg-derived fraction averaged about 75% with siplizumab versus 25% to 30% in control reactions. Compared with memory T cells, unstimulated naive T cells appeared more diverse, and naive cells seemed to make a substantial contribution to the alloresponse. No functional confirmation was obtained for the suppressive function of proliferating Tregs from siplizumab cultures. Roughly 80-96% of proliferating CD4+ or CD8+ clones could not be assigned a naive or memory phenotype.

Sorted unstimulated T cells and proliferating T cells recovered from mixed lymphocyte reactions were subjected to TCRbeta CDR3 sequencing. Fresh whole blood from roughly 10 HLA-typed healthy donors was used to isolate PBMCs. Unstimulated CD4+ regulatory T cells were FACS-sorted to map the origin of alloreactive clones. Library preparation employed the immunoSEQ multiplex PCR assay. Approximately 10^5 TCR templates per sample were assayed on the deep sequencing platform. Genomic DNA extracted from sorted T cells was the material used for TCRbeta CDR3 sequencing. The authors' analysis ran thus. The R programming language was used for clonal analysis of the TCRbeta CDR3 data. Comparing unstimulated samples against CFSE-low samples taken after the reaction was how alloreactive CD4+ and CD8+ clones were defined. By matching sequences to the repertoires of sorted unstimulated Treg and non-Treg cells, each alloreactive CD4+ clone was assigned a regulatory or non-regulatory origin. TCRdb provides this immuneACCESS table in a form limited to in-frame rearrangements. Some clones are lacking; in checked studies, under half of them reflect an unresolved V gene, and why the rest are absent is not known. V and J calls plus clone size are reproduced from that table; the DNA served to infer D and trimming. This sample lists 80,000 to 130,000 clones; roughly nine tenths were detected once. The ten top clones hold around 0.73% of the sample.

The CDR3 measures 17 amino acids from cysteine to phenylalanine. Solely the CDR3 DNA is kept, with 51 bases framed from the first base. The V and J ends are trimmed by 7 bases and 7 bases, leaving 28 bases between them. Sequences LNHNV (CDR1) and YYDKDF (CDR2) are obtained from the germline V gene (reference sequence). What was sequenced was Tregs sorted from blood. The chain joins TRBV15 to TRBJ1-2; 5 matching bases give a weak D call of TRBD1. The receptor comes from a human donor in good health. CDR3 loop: CATTPGRTRPGPTGYTF. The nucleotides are TGTGCCACCACGCCGGGACGGACCCGCCCGGGACCTACTGGCTACACCTTC.